Listed below are T cell receptor beta chains from one sample, sequenced in a study of CD8 T cells in Susac syndrome. TCRdb re-derived calls from the immunoSEQ multiplex PCR reads in MiXCR, one entry per CDR3 protein. Here the sample spans some 120,000 distinct CDR3 sequences, around 94% being singletons. Material for sequencing was CD8+ T cells from PBMCs. The receptor set was obtained from a human donor with Susac syndrome. CDR3s include the opening cysteine and the closing phenylalanine or tryptophan. A D gene is named only where the DNA matches it firmly. Clone size is shown for a subset of rows, as once, few, many or a class of expanded clone.

length: 15
J: TRBJ2-7
size: NA
V: TRBV7-8
D: TRBD2
DNA: TGTGCCAGCAGCTTACCTAGCGGTCGATCCTACGAGCAGTACTTC
CDR3: CASSLPSGRSYEQYF

length: 15
J: TRBJ2-7
size: NA
V: TRBV5-1
D: TRBD2
DNA: TGCGCCAGTAGTCCCGGGACTAGCGGGGAGTACGAGCAGTACTTC
CDR3: CASSPGTSGEYEQYF

length: 14
J: TRBJ2-5
size: NA
V: TRBV20-1
D: NA
DNA: TGCAGTGCGCCGACCCTGGCGGGGCAAGAGACCCAGTACTTC
CDR3: CSAPTLAGQETQYF

length: 14
J: TRBJ2-2
size: NA
V: TRBV6-6
D: NA
DNA: TGTGCCAGCGGGGACTTAGGGGACACCGGGGAGCTGTTTTTT
CDR3: CASGDLGDTGELFF

length: 11
J: TRBJ2-1
size: NA
V: TRBV20-1
D: NA
DNA: TGCAGTGCTATCCCAGACAATGAGCAGTTCTTC
CDR3: CSAIPDNEQFF

length: 16
J: TRBJ2-7
size: once
V: TRBV18
D: NA
DNA: TGTGCCAGCTCACCCGATACTACCCGACTAACCTACGAGCAGTACTTC
CDR3: CASSPDTTRLTYEQYF

length: 12
J: TRBJ2-1
size: NA
V: TRBV24-1
D: NA
DNA: TGTGCCACCAGTGACTCAGGGAATGAGCAGTTCTTC
CDR3: CATSDSGNEQFF

length: 13
J: TRBJ1-2
size: NA
V: TRBV6-5
D: NA
DNA: TGTGCCAGCAGTTATTCGGCGGACTATGGCTACACCTTC
CDR3: CASSYSADYGYTF

length: 16
J: TRBJ1-3
size: NA
V: TRBV4-2
D: NA
DNA: TGTGCCAGCAGCCACGAGACAGGACAAGGGGGAAACACCATATATTTT
CDR3: CASSHETGQGGNTIYF

length: 12
J: TRBJ2-3
size: NA
V: TRBV30
D: NA
DNA: TGTGCCTGGAGTCGATTAGCAGATACGCAGTATTTT
CDR3: CAWSRLADTQYF

length: 16
J: TRBJ2-7
size: NA
V: TRBV24-1
D: NA
DNA: TGTGCCACCAGTGATATTGGACCGTTGAGCTCCTACGAGCAGTACTTC
CDR3: CATSDIGPLSSYEQYF

length: 14
J: TRBJ1-2
size: NA
V: TRBV7-9
D: NA
DNA: TGTGCCAGCAGCCCGGGGGAAGATAACTATGGCTACACCTTC
CDR3: CASSPGEDNYGYTF

length: 15
J: TRBJ2-3
size: NA
V: TRBV5-1
D: TRBD1
DNA: TGCGCCAGCAGCGGGACAGGGGAGAGCACAGATACGCAGTATTTT
CDR3: CASSGTGESTDTQYF

length: 17
J: TRBJ2-1
size: NA
V: TRBV4-3
D: NA
DNA: TGCGCCAGCAGCCAAGGGGTCGGCGGCAGCTCCTACAATGAGCAGTTCTTC
CDR3: CASSQGVGGSSYNEQFF

length: 14
J: TRBJ2-7
size: NA
V: TRBV13
D: TRBD1
DNA: TGTGCCAGCAGCTCCGGGACAGGGTTCGACGAGCAGTACTTC
CDR3: CASSSGTGFDEQYF

length: 15
J: TRBJ2-3
size: NA
V: TRBV4-1
D: NA
DNA: TGCGCCAGCAGCACGCGGACTGAGAACACAGATACGCAGTATTTT
CDR3: CASSTRTENTDTQYF

length: 18
J: TRBJ2-1
size: NA
V: TRBV13
D: TRBD2
DNA: TGTGCCAGCAGCTCACCCACTAGCGGGCCTACCCTAGGCAATGAGCAGTTCTTC
CDR3: CASSSPTSGPTLGNEQFF

length: 17
J: TRBJ1-5
size: NA
V: TRBV27
D: NA
DNA: TGTGCCAGCAGTTTATCGGGGAGGGACGCGGGCAATCAGCCCCAGCATTTT
CDR3: CASSLSGRDAGNQPQHF

length: 15
J: TRBJ2-1
size: NA
V: TRBV20-1
D: TRBD2
DNA: TGCAGTGCTAGAGGACATAGCGGGGTATACAATGAGCAGTTCTTC
CDR3: CSARGHSGVYNEQFF

length: 12
J: TRBJ1-1
size: NA
V: TRBV10-3
D: NA
DNA: TGTGCCATCAGACAGGGCGGGACTGAAGCTTTCTTT
CDR3: CAIRQGGTEAFF

length: 14
J: TRBJ1-2
size: NA
V: TRBV29-1
D: NA
DNA: TGCAGCGTTGAGTTGCCAGACGAGTACTATGGCTACACCTTC
CDR3: CSVELPDEYYGYTF

length: 17
J: TRBJ2-7
size: once
V: TRBV5-6
D: TRBD2
DNA: TGTGCCAGCAGCTTCGGAGTCGGACTAGCGGGGAACTACGAGCAGTACTTC
CDR3: CASSFGVGLAGNYEQYF

length: 16
J: TRBJ2-7
size: NA
V: TRBV6-1
D: NA
DNA: TGTGCCAGCAGTGAATGGGGTACCGGGACATCGAGCGAGCAGTACTTC
CDR3: CASSEWGTGTSSEQYF

length: 15
J: TRBJ1-2
size: NA
V: TRBV7-9
D: NA
DNA: TGTGCCAGCAGCTTAGGCCAGCTAGATAACTATGGCTACACCTTC
CDR3: CASSLGQLDNYGYTF

length: 16
J: TRBJ2-7
size: NA
V: TRBV6-2/TRBV6-3
D: NA
DNA: TGTGCCAGCAGCACGGACTCGGGCGGGACCGTTTACGAGCAGTACTTC
CDR3: CASSTDSGGTVYEQYF

length: 14
J: TRBJ2-5
size: once
V: TRBV12-3/TRBV12-4
D: NA
DNA: TGTGCCAGCTCCCCCGTGGGTTCCGAAGAGACCCAGTACTTC
CDR3: CASSPVGSEETQYF

length: 17
J: TRBJ1-1
size: NA
V: TRBV5-4
D: NA
DNA: TGTGCCAGCAGCTTGGGGGCCCGGTTAGAGGGCGCTGCTGAAGCTTTCTTT
CDR3: CASSLGARLEGAAEAFF

length: 13
J: TRBJ2-5
size: NA
V: TRBV6-5
D: NA
DNA: TGTGCCAGCAGCCCAGGGGTGGTAGAGACCCAGTACTTC
CDR3: CASSPGVVETQYF

length: 15
J: TRBJ1-1
size: once
V: TRBV4-1
D: NA
DNA: TGCGCCAGCAGCGGGGAAACAATCATGAACACTGAAGCTTTCTTT
CDR3: CASSGETIMNTEAFF

length: 14
J: TRBJ2-7
size: NA
V: TRBV7-8
D: NA
DNA: TGTGCCAGCAGCTTAGGCGGGGGCTTCTACGAGCAGTACTTC
CDR3: CASSLGGGFYEQYF

length: 11
J: TRBJ2-7
size: NA
V: TRBV12-3/TRBV12-4
D: NA
DNA: TGTGCCAGCAGAATTCTGGGGGAGCAGTACTTC
CDR3: CASRILGEQYF

length: 13
J: TRBJ2-5
size: NA
V: TRBV9
D: NA
DNA: TGTGCCAGCAGCCTGGACAGCGGGGAGACCCAGTACTTC
CDR3: CASSLDSGETQYF

length: 16
J: TRBJ1-2
size: once
V: TRBV4-3
D: NA
DNA: TGCGCCAGCAGCCAAGGGCTAGAAGGGGAATTGGGTGGCTACACCTTC
CDR3: CASSQGLEGELGGYTF

length: 17
J: TRBJ1-2
size: NA
V: TRBV6-2/TRBV6-3
D: NA
DNA: TGTGCCAGCTTCCCCCTCTCGTTCGGGGACGCCGCGGGTGGCTACACCTTC
CDR3: CASFPLSFGDAAGGYTF

length: 14
J: TRBJ1-5
size: NA
V: TRBV6-5
D: TRBD1
DNA: TGTGCCAGCAGCGCCGGACAGGGGGATCAGCCCCAGCATTTT
CDR3: CASSAGQGDQPQHF

length: 14
J: TRBJ2-1
size: NA
V: TRBV20-1
D: TRBD2
DNA: TGCAGTGCAACACTAGCGGGGGGAGGGAATGAGCAGTTCTTC
CDR3: CSATLAGGGNEQFF

length: 14
J: TRBJ2-7
size: few
V: TRBV6-1
D: TRBD2
DNA: TGTGCCAGCAGTAAAGGGACTAGCTCCTACGAGCAGTACTTC
CDR3: CASSKGTSSYEQYF

length: 13
J: TRBJ2-5
size: NA
V: TRBV3-1
D: NA
DNA: TGTGCCAGCAGCCCCACTGACCAAGAGACCCAGTACTTC
CDR3: CASSPTDQETQYF

length: 15
J: TRBJ1-5
size: NA
V: TRBV7-6
D: NA
DNA: TGTGCCAGCAGCCTGGGACACCGCTGCAATCAGCCCCAGCATTTT
CDR3: CASSLGHRCNQPQHF

length: 16
J: TRBJ1-1
size: NA
V: TRBV19
D: NA
DNA: TGTGCCAGTAGTAGTAGGTTGGACAGCATGAACACTGAAGCTTTCTTT
CDR3: CASSSRLDSMNTEAFF

length: 15
J: TRBJ2-2
size: NA
V: TRBV12-3/TRBV12-4
D: TRBD2
DNA: TGTGCCAGCCCATCGGGGGGGATGGTCACCGGGGAGCTGTTTTTT
CDR3: CASPSGGMVTGELFF

length: 17
J: TRBJ2-2
size: NA
V: TRBV5-6
D: TRBD2
DNA: TGTGCCAGCAGCGACGATGGACTAGCGGGAGTCACCGGGGAGCTGTTTTTT
CDR3: CASSDDGLAGVTGELFF

length: 17
J: TRBJ2-7
size: once
V: TRBV5-6
D: TRBD2
DNA: TGTGCCAGCAGCGGTGGGACTAGCGGGGGGCATGCCTACGAGCAGTACTTC
CDR3: CASSGGTSGGHAYEQYF

length: 11
J: TRBJ2-7
size: NA
V: TRBV2
D: NA
DNA: TGTGCCAGCCTCTTTTTGGGTGAGCAGTACTTC
CDR3: CASLFLGEQYF

length: 16
J: TRBJ2-5
size: NA
V: TRBV5-1
D: TRBD2
DNA: TGCGCCAGCAGCTCGGGACTAAGTCCGTACCAAGAGACCCAGTACTTC
CDR3: CASSSGLSPYQETQYF

length: 14
J: TRBJ2-1
size: NA
V: TRBV28
D: NA
DNA: TGTGCCAGCAGTTTCAAAGGGAACTACAATGAGCAGTTCTTC
CDR3: CASSFKGNYNEQFF

length: 14
J: TRBJ1-4
size: NA
V: TRBV4-1
D: NA
DNA: TGCGCCAGCAGCGACGGGCAGGGCGGCGAAAAACTGTTTTTT
CDR3: CASSDGQGGEKLFF

length: 13
J: TRBJ1-2
size: NA
V: TRBV7-9
D: NA
DNA: TGTGCCAGCAGCTTGTTGACAGTCTATGGCTACACCTTC
CDR3: CASSLLTVYGYTF

length: 13
J: TRBJ2-2
size: NA
V: TRBV7-2
D: NA
DNA: TGTGCCAGCAGCCCCCGTATCACCGGGGAGCTGTTTTTT
CDR3: CASSPRITGELFF

length: 16
J: TRBJ1-3
size: NA
V: TRBV29-1
D: NA
DNA: TGCAGCGTTGTGGGGGATAGTATCCACTCTGGAAACACCATATATTTT
CDR3: CSVVGDSIHSGNTIYF

length: 16
J: TRBJ2-1
size: NA
V: TRBV7-9
D: NA
DNA: TGTGCCAGCAGCTCCCCTCGCGGCGGGTGGATGAATGAGCAGTTCTTC
CDR3: CASSSPRGGWMNEQFF

length: 16
J: TRBJ1-5
size: NA
V: TRBV4-1
D: NA
DNA: TGCGCCAGCAGCCAAGAATTCCCTCGGGGGTTTCAGCCCCAGCATTTT
CDR3: CASSQEFPRGFQPQHF

length: 17
J: TRBJ2-1
size: NA
V: TRBV7-9
D: TRBD2
DNA: TGTGCCAGCAGCGGTTGGACTAGCGGGGTCTCCTACAATGAGCAGTTCTTC
CDR3: CASSGWTSGVSYNEQFF

length: 12
J: TRBJ2-7
size: NA
V: TRBV6-1
D: NA
DNA: TGTGCCAGCCGGACGGGGTACTACGAGCAGTACTTC
CDR3: CASRTGYYEQYF

length: 14
J: TRBJ2-3
size: NA
V: TRBV7-8
D: NA
DNA: TGTGCCAGCAGCTTAGAGCTTAGCACAGATACGCAGTATTTT
CDR3: CASSLELSTDTQYF